Detailed here is one TCR beta chain. The data were taken from a study of patients and donors after allogeneic stem cell transplantation. Germline V gene sequence: CDR1 MNHNS, CDR2 SASEGT. V was trimmed by 7 bases and J by 1 base, leaving 16 bases between them. CDR3 size: 15 residues. TCRdb passed the RT-PCR reads through MiXCR, listing each CDR3 protein once. The sample has roughly 940,000 distinct CDR3 sequences, roughly 18% seen once. This sequence originates from a human donor who was either an allogeneic HSCT recipient or a stem cell or donor lymphocyte infusion donor (not recorded which). It is not recorded whose cells these are; they may come from a transplant donor. Sequencing used blood, either unsorted or a sorted T cell fraction (not recorded which). The chain recombines TRBV6-1 with TRBJ1-2, with D perhaps matching TRBD1 (6 bases). CDR3 nucleotides: TGTGCCAGCAACGAGGGGGGGCGCGGTAACTATGGCTACACCTTC. Protein product: CASNEGGRGNYGYTF.